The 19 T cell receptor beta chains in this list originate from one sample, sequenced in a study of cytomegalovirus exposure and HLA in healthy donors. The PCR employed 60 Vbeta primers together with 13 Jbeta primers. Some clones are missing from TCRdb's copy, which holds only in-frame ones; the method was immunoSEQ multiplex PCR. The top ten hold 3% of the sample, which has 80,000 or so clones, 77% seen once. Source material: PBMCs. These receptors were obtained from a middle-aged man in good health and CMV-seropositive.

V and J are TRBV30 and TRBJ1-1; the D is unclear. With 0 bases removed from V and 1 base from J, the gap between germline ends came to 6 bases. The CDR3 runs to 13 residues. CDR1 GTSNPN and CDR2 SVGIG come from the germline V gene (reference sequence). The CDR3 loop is CAWSVHSNTEAFF. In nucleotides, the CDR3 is TGTGCCTGGAGTGTACATTCGAACACTGAAGCTTTCTTT.

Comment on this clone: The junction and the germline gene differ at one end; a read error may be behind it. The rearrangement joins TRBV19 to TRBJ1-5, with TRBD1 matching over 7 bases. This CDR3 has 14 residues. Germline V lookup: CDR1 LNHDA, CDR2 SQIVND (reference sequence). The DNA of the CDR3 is TGTGCCAGTAGTACCGGGACAGTTGGTCAGCTCCAGCATTTT. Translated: CASSTGTVGQLQHF.

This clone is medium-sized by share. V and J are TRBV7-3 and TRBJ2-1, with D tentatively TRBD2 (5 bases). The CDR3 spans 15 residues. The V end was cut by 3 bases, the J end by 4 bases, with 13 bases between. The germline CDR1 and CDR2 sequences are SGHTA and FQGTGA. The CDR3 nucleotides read TGTGCCAGCAGCTTTGAGGGCGGAGCGTACAATGAGCAGTTCTTC. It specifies CASSFEGGAYNEQFF.

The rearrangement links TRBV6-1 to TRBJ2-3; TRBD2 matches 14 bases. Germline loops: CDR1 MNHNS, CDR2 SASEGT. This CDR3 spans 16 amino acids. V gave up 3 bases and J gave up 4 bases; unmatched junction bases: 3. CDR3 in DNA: TGTGCCAGCAGTGAGACTAGCGGGGGGGTGGCAGATACGCAGTATTTT. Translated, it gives CASSETSGGVADTQYF.

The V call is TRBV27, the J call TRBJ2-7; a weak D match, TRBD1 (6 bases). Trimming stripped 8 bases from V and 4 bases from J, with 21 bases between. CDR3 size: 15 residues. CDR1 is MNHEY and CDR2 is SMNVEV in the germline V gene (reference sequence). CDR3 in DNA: TGTGCCAGCCGAGCCAGGGACATTGTGCAATACGAGCAGTACTTC. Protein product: CASRARDIVQYEQYF.

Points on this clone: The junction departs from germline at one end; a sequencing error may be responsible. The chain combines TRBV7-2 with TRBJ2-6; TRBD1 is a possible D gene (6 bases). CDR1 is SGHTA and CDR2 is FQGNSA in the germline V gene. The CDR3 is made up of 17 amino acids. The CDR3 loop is CASSKKGEPSGANGLTF. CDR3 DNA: TGTGCCAGCAGCAAGAAGGGGGAGCCGTCTGGGGCCAACGGCCTGACTTTC. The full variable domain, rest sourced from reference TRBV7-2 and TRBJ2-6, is GAGVSQSPSNKVTEKGKDVELRCDPISGHTALYWYRQSLGQGLEFLIYFQGNSAPDKSGLPSDRFSAERTGGSVSTLTIQRTQQEDSAVYLCASSKKGEPSGANGLTFGAGSRLTVL.

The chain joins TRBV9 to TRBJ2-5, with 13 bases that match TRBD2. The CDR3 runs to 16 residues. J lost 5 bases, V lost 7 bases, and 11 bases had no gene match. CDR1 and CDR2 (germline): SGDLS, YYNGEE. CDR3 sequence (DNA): TGTGCCAGCTCCTACACACCGGGACTAGCGGGGGAGACCCAGTACTTC. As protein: CASSYTPGLAGETQYF.

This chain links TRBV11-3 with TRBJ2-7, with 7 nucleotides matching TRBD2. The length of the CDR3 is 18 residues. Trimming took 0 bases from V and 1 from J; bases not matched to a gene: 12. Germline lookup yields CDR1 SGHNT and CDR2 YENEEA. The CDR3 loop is CASSLEPPREGGSYEQYF. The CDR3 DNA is TGTGCCAGCAGCTTAGAGCCACCCAGAGAGGGAGGGTCCTACGAGCAGTACTTC.

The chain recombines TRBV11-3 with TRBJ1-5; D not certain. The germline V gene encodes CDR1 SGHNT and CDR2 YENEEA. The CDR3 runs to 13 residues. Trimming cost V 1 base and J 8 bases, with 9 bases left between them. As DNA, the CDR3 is TGTGCCAGCAGCTTAGGAGGTTCGGAGCCCCAGCATTTT. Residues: CASSLGGSEPQHF.

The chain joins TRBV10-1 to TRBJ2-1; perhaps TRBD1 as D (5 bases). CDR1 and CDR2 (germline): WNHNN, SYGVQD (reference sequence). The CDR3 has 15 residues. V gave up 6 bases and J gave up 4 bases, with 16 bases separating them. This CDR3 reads CASSQGSQGYNEQFF. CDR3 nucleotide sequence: TGCGCCAGCAGCCAGGGAAGCCAGGGATACAATGAGCAGTTCTTC.

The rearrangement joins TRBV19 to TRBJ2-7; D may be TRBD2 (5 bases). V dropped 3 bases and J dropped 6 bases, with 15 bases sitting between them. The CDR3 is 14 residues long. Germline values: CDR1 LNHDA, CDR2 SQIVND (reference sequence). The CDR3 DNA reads TGTGCCAGTAGTATCCACGGAGGCCGTGGCGAGCAGTACTTC. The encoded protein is CASSIHGGRGEQYF.

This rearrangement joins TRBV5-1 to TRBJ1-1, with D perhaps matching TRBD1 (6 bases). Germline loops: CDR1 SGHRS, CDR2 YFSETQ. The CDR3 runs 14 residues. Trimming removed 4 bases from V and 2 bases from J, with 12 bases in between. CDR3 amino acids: CASSLGTFNTEAFF. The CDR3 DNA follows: TGCGCCAGCAGCCTCGGGACATTTAACACTGAAGCTTTCTTT.

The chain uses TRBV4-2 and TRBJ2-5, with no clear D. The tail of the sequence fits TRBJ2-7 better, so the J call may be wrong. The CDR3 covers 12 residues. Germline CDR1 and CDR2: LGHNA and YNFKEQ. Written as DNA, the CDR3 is TGTGCCAGCAGCCAAGATCCCGCCGAGCAGTACTTC. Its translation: CASSQDPAEQYF.

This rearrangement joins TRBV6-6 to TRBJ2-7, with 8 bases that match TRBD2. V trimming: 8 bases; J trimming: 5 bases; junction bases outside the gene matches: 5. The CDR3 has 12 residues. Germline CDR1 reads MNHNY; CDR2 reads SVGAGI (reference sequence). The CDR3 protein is CASREGFNEQYF. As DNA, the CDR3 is TGTGCCAGCCGGGAGGGCTTTAACGAGCAGTACTTC.

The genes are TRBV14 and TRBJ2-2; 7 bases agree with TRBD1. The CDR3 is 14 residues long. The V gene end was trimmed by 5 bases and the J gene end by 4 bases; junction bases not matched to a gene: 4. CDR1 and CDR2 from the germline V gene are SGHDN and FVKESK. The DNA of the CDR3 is TGTGCCAGCAGCTCACAGGGGACCACCGGGGAGCTGTTTTTT. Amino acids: CASSSQGTTGELFF.

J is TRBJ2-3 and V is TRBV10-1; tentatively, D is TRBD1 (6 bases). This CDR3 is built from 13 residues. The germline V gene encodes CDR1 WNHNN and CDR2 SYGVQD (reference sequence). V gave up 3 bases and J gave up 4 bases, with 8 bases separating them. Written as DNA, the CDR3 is TGCGCCAGCAGTGACAGGGGATCAGATACGCAGTATTTT. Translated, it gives CASSDRGSDTQYF.

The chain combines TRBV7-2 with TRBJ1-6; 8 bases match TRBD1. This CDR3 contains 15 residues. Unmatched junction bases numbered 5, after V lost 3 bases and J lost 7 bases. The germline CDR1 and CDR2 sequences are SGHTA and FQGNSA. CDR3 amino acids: CASSLQGAPNSPLHF. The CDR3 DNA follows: TGTGCCAGCAGCTTGCAGGGGGCGCCCAATTCACCCCTCCACTTT.

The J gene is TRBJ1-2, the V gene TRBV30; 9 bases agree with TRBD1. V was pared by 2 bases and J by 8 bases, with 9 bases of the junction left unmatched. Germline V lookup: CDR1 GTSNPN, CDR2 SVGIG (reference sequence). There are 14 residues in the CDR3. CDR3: CAWSFRGQGNGYTF. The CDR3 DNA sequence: TGTGCCTGGAGTTTCCGGGGACAGGGCAACGGCTACACCTTC.

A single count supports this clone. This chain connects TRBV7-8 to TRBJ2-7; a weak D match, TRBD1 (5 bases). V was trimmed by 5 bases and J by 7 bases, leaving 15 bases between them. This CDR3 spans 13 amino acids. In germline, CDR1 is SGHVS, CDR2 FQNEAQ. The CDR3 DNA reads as TGTGCCAGCAGCCAAGACAGTCCTGGAGAGCAGTACTTC. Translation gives CASSQDSPGEQYF.